These 15 T cell receptor beta chains were all obtained from the same sample, sequenced in a study of T-cell reconstitution after alpha-beta-depleted transplantation in children. The authors prepared the TCRbeta library with unique molecular identifiers. Using its own MiXCR run on the PCR reads, TCRdb lists one record per CDR3 protein. The sample has about 210,000 distinct CDR3 sequences; more than 15% are singletons. This specimen consisted of PBMCs, mostly from graft donor cells, obtained 360 days after TCRalphabeta/CD19-depleted stem cell transplant. These receptors originate from a male patient aged 2-10 years who had a stem cell transplant for acute lymphoblastic leukemia, so the T cells may come from the graft donor.

The chain links TRBV20-1 to TRBJ1-1, with 8 bases that match TRBD1. Germline trimming cut 3 bases from V and 4 bases from J; bases unmatched to any gene: 1. Germline V gene lookup returns CDR1 DFQATT and CDR2 SNEGSKA (reference sequence). The CDR3 is 12 amino acids. As DNA, the CDR3 is TGCAGTGCTAGTACAGGGGGCACTGAAGCTTTCTTT. As protein: CSASTGGTEAFF.

The sample holds many counts of this clonotype. This chain connects TRBV2 to TRBJ1-5; TRBD1 might be the D (6 bases). Germline V gives CDR1 SNHLY, CDR2 FYNNEI. CDR3 length equals 15 residues. With 6 bases removed from V and 7 bases from J, the gap between germline ends came to 19 bases. The DNA for the CDR3 is TGTGCCAGCAGAGGGGGGCAGGGGTCTTCCCAGCCCCAGCATTTT. This encodes CASRGGQGSSQPQHF.

Only a few counts were recorded for this clonotype. V usage is TRBV10-3 and J usage is TRBJ2-1; 7 nucleotides line up with TRBD2. The CDR3 length is 15 residues. Germline V gene data show CDR1 as ENHRY and CDR2 as SYGVKD. J gave up 7 bases and V 2 bases, and 8 bases lay outside the gene matches. CDR3 sequence: CAISEIIGTTNEQFF. CDR3 nucleotide sequence: TGTGCCATCAGTGAGATAATAGGGACTACTAATGAGCAGTTCTTC.

This clonotype has just a few counts. The V call is TRBV5-6, the J call TRBJ2-1, with a possible D match to TRBD1 (5 bases). Trimming shortened V by 4 bases and J by 2 bases, and 10 bases separated the two germline ends. The CDR3 is 14 amino acids. Germline V gene lookup returns CDR1 SGHDT and CDR2 YYEEEE. CDR3 amino acids: CASSHPTAYNEQFF. The CDR3 nucleotides read TGTGCCAGCAGCCATCCGACAGCCTACAATGAGCAGTTCTTC.

This clonotype occurred a few times. V and J are TRBV4-1 and TRBJ2-3; TRBD2 matches 13 bases. Germline CDR1 MGHRA, CDR2 YSYEKL. The V and J ends lost 4 bases and 4 bases, in that order; junction bases with no gene match: 11. The CDR3 length is 18 residues. The CDR3 loop is CASSPRPGLAGRPDTQYF. For the CDR3, the DNA is TGCGCCAGCAGCCCCAGACCGGGACTAGCGGGAAGGCCAGATACGCAGTATTTT.

A remark on this clonotype: This likely comes from a read error, as the CDR3 has no conserved phenylalanine or tryptophan at its end. This chain uses TRBV10-3 with TRBJ2-7, with no clear D. V was pared by 2 bases and J by 4 bases, with 12 bases between. This CDR3 is built from 14 residues. Germline loops: CDR1 ENHRY, CDR2 SYGVKD. The CDR3 loop reads CAISEKVEPYEQYY. Written as DNA, the CDR3 is TGTGCCATCAGTGAGAAAGTGGAGCCGTACGAGCAGTACTAC.

This chain connects TRBV10-3 to TRBJ2-3; no clear D gene. Trimming shortened V by 2 bases and J by 10 bases, and 10 bases separated the two germline ends. The V gene's germline CDR1 is ENHRY and CDR2 SYGVKD. The CDR3 is 12 residues long. For the CDR3, the DNA is TGTGCCATCAGTGAGAGCCTCGACGCGCAGTATTTT. Residues: CAISESLDAQYF.

This clonotype came up a few times. This chain uses TRBV27 with TRBJ2-7; D might be TRBD2 (6 bases). The V end lost 1 base, the J end lost 5 bases, and 15 bases lay between the germline ends. The CDR3 consists of 15 residues. The germline CDR1 and CDR2 sequences are MNHEY and SMNVEV (reference sequence). In DNA, the CDR3 is TGTGCCAGCAGTTTATGGGCGGGAATTGGGGACGAGCAGTACTTC. Its protein product is CASSLWAGIGDEQYF.

The V gene is TRBV15, the J gene TRBJ2-3, with D perhaps TRBD1 or TRBD2 (5 bases each). V was shortened by 5 bases and J by 4 bases, with 13 bases between the two germline ends. This CDR3 region has 14 residues. The V gene's germline CDR1 is LNHNV and CDR2 YYDKDF (reference sequence). This CDR3 reads CATSPRGFADTQYF. CDR3 DNA: TGTGCCACCAGCCCGAGGGGCTTCGCAGATACGCAGTATTTT.

The table lists this clonotype with a few counts. This sequence joins TRBV4-3 and TRBJ2-3; 8 bases map to TRBD2. The CDR3 runs to 15 residues. Germline CDR1 and CDR2: LGHNA and YSLEER. Trimming took 5 bases from V and 1 from J; bases not matched to a gene: 5. The CDR3 DNA sequence: TGCGCCAGCAGCGAAGGGACTAGGGGCACAGATACGCAGTATTTT. Translating gives CASSEGTRGTDTQYF.

The chain joins TRBV10-3 to TRBJ1-2; D is unresolved. Trimming took off 0 bases at V and 3 bases at J, with 8 bases between the two ends. Germline V gene lookup returns CDR1 ENHRY and CDR2 SYGVKD. The CDR3 covers 14 residues. The CDR3 DNA follows: TGTGCCATCAGTGAGTCTCCCAGGCACTATGGCTACACCTTC. It is translated as CAISESPRHYGYTF.

This clonotype occurred a few times. The chain carries TRBV29-1 and TRBJ2-2, with 9 nucleotides matching TRBD1. From germline, CDR1 is SQVTM and CDR2 ANQGSEA. The V and J ends lost 7 bases and 3 bases, in that order; junction bases with no gene match: 6. The CDR3 has 14 amino acids. The CDR3: CSARRDRDTGELFF. For the CDR3, the DNA is TGCAGCGCACGACGGGACAGGGACACCGGGGAGCTGTTTTTT.

The genes are TRBV4-3 and TRBJ2-7, with TRBD1 matching 8 bases. V gave up 3 bases and J gave up 3 bases; unmatched junction bases: 7. In germline, CDR1 is LGHNA, CDR2 YSLEER. This CDR3 has 15 amino acids. The chain's CDR3 is CASSQDRDRDYEQYF. CDR3 bases: TGCGCCAGCAGCCAGGACAGGGATCGAGACTACGAGCAGTACTTC.

The sample holds a few counts of this clonotype. The chain combines TRBV7-2 with TRBJ1-2; 8 bases line up with TRBD1. CDR3 length: 16 amino acids. Germline CDR1 and CDR2: SGHTA and FQGNSA. The trim removed 5 bases at V and 4 bases at J, leaving 12 bases unmatched. This chain's CDR3 is CASSPSTSRGPYGYTF. DNA of the CDR3: TGTGCCAGCAGCCCTAGTACAAGCAGGGGGCCCTATGGCTACACCTTC.

This rearrangement joins TRBV3-1 to TRBJ2-5; 9 nucleotides agree with TRBD1. V shed 3 bases and J 4 bases; nucleotides not matched to a gene: 6. The CDR3 sequence is 15 residues long. The germline V gene encodes CDR1 LGHDT and CDR2 YNNKEL (reference sequence). The CDR3, as DNA: TGTGCCAGCAGCCAGGACAGGGGCGGTCGAGAGACCCAGTACTTC. Protein sequence: CASSQDRGGRETQYF.